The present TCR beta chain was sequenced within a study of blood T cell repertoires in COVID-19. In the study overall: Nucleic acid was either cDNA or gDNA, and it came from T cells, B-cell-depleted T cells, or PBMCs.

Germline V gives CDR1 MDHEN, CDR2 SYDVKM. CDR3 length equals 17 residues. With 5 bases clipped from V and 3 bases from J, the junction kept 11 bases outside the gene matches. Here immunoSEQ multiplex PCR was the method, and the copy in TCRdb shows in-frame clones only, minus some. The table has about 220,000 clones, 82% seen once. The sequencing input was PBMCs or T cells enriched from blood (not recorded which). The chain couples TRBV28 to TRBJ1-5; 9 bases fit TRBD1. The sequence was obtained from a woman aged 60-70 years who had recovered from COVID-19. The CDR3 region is CASSNPGTGYPNQPQHF. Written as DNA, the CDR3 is TGTGCCAGCAGTAATCCGGGGACAGGGTACCCCAATCAGCCCCAGCATTTT.